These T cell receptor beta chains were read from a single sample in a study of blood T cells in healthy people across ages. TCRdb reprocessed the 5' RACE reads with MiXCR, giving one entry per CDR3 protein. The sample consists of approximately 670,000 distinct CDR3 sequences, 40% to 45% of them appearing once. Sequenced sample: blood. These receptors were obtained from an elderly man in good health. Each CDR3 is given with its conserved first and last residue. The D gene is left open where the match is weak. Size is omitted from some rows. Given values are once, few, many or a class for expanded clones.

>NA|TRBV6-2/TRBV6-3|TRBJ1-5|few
TGTGCCAGCAGTTACTCAAGCCGAAACAAGCAGCCCCAGCATTTT
CASSYSSRNKQPQHF
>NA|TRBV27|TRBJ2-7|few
TGTGCCAGCAGTTTATCGGGGCAGGGTGGCCCCTACGAGCAGTACTTC
CASSLSGQGGPYEQYF
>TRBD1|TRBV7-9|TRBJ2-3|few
TGTGCCAGCAGCTCAACAGGGGACCCAGATACGCAGTATTTT
CASSSTGDPDTQYF
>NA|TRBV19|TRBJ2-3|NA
TGTGCCAGTACATTAGCCGGGGTTAGCACAGATACGCAGTATTTT
CASTLAGVSTDTQYF
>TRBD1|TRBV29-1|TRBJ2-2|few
TGCAGCGGACAGGGGCGGACCGGGGAGCTGTTTTTT
CSGQGRTGELFF
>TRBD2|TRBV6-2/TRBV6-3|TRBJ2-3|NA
TGTGCCAGCAGTTACGTGGGACTAGACACAGATACGCAGTATTTT
CASSYVGLDTDTQYF
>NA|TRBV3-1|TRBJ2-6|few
TGTGCCAGCAGCCAGGGTTTGGGTGCGGGGTACTCTGGGGCCAACGTCCTGACTTTC
CASSQGLGAGYSGANVLTF
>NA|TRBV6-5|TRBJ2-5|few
TGTGCCAGCAGCGCCCGGAACGGGGACATGGAGACCCAGTACTTC
CASSARNGDMETQYF
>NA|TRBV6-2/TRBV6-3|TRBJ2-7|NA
TGTGCCAGCAGCTTCCTTCGGGACTCCAATGAGCAGTACTTC
CASSFLRDSNEQYF
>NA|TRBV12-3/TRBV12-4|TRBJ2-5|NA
TGTGCCAGCAGTCCCGGGACACTAAAAGAGACCCAGTACTTC
CASSPGTLKETQYF
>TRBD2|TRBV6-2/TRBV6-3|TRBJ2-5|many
TGTGCCAGCAGTTACTCGGGCCGTAGCGGGGGAACCCAGTACTTC
CASSYSGRSGGTQYF
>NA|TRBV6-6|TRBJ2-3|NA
TGTACCAGCAGTTATTACGGTTTAGATACGCAGTATTTT
CTSSYYGLDTQYF
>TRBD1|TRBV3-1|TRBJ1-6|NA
TGTGCCAGCAGCCAAGACCAGACAGGGGTGGGGAGTTCACCCCTCCACTTT
CASSQDQTGVGSSPLHF
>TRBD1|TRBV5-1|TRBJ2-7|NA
TGCGCCAGCAGCCCCGGACAGGGTACGGGCGAGCAGTACTTC
CASSPGQGTGEQYF